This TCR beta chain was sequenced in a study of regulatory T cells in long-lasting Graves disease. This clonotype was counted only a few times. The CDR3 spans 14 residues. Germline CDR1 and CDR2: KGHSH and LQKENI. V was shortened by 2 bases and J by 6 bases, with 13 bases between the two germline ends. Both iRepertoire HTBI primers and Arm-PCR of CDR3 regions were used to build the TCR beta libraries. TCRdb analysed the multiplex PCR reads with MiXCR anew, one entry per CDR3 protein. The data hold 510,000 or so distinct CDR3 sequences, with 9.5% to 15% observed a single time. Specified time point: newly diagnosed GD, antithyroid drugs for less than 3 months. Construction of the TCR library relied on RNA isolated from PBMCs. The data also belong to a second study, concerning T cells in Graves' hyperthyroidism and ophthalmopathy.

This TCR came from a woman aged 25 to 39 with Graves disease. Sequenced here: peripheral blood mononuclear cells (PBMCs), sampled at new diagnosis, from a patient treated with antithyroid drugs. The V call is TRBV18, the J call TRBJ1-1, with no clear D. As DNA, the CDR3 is TGTGCCAGCTCACCATCAAATCCGGACGCTGAAGCTTTCTTT. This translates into CASSPSNPDAEAFF.